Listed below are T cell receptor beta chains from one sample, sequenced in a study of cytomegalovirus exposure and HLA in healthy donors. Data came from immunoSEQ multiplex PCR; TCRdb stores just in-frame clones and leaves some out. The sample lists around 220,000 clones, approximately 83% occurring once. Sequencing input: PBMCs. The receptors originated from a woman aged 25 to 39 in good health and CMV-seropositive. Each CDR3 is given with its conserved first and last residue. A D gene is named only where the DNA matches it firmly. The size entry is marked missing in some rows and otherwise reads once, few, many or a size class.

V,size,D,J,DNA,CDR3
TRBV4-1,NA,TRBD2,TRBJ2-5,TGCGCCAGCAGCCGCTGGGGAGCGGGAGTTCAAGAGACCCAGTACTTC,CASSRWGAGVQETQYF
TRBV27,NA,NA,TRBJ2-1,TGTGCCAGCAGTTTATCGGGTAAGCCTGAGCAGTTCTTC,CASSLSGKPEQFF
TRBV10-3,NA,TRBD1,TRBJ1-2,TGTGCCATCAGTGCAGACAGGGGATCACGAGGCTACACCTTC,CAISADRGSRGYTF
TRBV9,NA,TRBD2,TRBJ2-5,TGTGCCAGCAGCGTAGGTTGGCGGGAGAAGGGAGAGACCCAGTACTTC,CASSVGWREKGETQYF
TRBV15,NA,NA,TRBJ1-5,TGTGCCACCAGCAGAGGCTTTGGGCCCCAGCATTTT,CATSRGFGPQHF
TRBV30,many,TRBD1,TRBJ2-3,TGTGCCTGGAGTGTTACGGGACAGAGCACAGATACGCAGTATTTT,CAWSVTGQSTDTQYF
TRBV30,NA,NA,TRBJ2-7,TGTGCCTGGAGTTTCCCCACTAGGGGGGTATACGAGCAGTACTTC,CAWSFPTRGVYEQYF
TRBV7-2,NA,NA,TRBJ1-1,TGTGCCAGCAGCTTAACGCTGAACACTGAAGCTTTCTTT,CASSLTLNTEAFF
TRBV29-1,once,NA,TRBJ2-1,TGCAGCGGCCACGGGCTAGCCAACAATGAGCAGTTCTTC,CSGHGLANNEQFF
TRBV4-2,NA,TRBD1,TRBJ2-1,TGTGCCAGCAGCCGTCCCGGACAGGGTGTCAATGAGCAGTTCTTC,CASSRPGQGVNEQFF
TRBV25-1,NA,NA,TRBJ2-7,TGTGCCAGCAGGAATTTCTACGAGCAGTACTTC,CASRNFYEQYF
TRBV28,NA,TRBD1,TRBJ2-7,TGTGCCAGCAGTCAACCGCGTCGGGACAGAGCCTACGAGCAGTACTTC,CASSQPRRDRAYEQYF
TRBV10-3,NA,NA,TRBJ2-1,TGTGCCATCAGTTTCAACCGGGACATTGGAAATGAGCAGTTCTTC,CAISFNRDIGNEQFF
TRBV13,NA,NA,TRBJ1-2,TGTGCCAGCGGGCCACCGGATGGCTACACCTTC,CASGPPDGYTF
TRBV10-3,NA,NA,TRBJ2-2,TGTGCCATCACCCCTGACCCGAACACCGGGGAGCTGTTTTTT,CAITPDPNTGELFF
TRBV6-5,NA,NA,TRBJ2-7,TGTGCCAGCAGTCCAGACCAGGGGAGCTCCTACGAGCAGTACTTC,CASSPDQGSSYEQYF
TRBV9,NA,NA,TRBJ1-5,TGTGCCAGCGCGATAGGAGATAGCAATCAGCCCCAGCATTTT,CASAIGDSNQPQHF
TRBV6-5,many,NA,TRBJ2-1,TGTGCCACCCTCCGGGGCCTAAGCTCCTACAATGAGCAGTTCTTC,CATLRGLSSYNEQFF
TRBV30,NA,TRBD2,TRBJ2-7,TGTGCCTGGAGCAGACCCTGGACTAGCGTAAAATACGAGCAGTACTTC,CAWSRPWTSVKYEQYF
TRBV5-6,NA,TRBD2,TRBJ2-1,TGTGCCAGCAGTCTTCTGACTAGCGGGAGCTCTGGTGAGCAGTTCTTC,CASSLLTSGSSGEQFF
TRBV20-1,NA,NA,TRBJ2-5,TGCAGTGCGTCACCCAAAGAGACCCAGTACTTC,CSASPKETQYF
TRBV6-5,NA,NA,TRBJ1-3,TGTGCCAGCAGCCGGGGGACCGAAGGAAACACCATATATTTT,CASSRGTEGNTIYF
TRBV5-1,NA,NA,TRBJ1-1,TGCGCCAGCAGCTCCCTTAGGGACCGACACTCGGAAGCTTTCTTT,CASSSLRDRHSEAFF
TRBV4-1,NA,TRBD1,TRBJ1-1,TGCGCCAGCAGCCATGAGACAGGGGGAATCACTGAAGCTTTCTTT,CASSHETGGITEAFF
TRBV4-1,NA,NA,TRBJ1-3,TGCGCCAGCAGCCAAATTAACGGGGGACGCGTCGGAAACACCATATATTTT,CASSQINGGRVGNTIYF